The 27 T cell receptor beta chains given below trace back to one sample, sequenced in a study of blood T cell repertoires in COVID-19 (dated by TCRdb to about 2020). Library method: the immunoSEQ multiplex PCR assay. TCRdb holds this immuneACCESS table with in-frame rearrangements only. Some clones are missing; in checked studies, unresolved V genes explain under half, and the rest has no known cause. Counted in this sample were some 150,000 clones; about 87% of them appeared once. The top ten hold about 2.5% of the sample. The sequencing sample was made of peripheral blood. The receptors originated from a man over 45 with active COVID-19.

This clone was observed a single time. This chain joins TRBV7-9 and TRBJ2-3; D possibly corresponds to TRBD2 (5 bases). V was trimmed by 5 bases and J by 7 bases, leaving 13 bases between them. CDR3 size: 13 residues. Per germline, CDR1 SEHNR and CDR2 FQNEAQ (reference sequence). In DNA, the CDR3 is TGTGCCAGCAGCCAATGGGAGAAATATACGCAGTATTTT. Amino acid sequence: CASSQWEKYTQYF.

The chain employs TRBV4-3 and TRBJ2-7; 9 bases agree with TRBD1. CDR3 length: 14 residues. J gave up 4 bases and V 5 bases, and 6 bases lay outside the gene matches. Per the germline V gene, CDR1 is LGHNA and CDR2 is YSLEER. This CDR3 reads CASSAGTGLYEQYF. CDR3 DNA sequence: TGCGCCAGCAGCGCAGGGACAGGGCTTTACGAGCAGTACTTC.

The rearrangement links TRBV11-2 to TRBJ2-2; 11 nucleotides match TRBD2. This CDR3 is built from 16 residues. V trimming: 1 base; J trimming: 4 bases; junction bases outside the gene matches: 2. Germline values: CDR1 SGHAT, CDR2 FQNNGV. CDR3 amino acids: CASSLASGGSTGELFF. Here the CDR3 DNA reads TGTGCCAGCAGCTTAGCTAGCGGGGGGTCCACCGGGGAGCTGTTTTTT.

The chain joins TRBV21-1 to TRBJ2-5; the table names TRBD1, a call not compared with the DNA. TRBV21-1 is reported as a pseudogene. This CDR3 region has 16 residues. This CDR3 reads CASSILRDRRKETQYF. The CDR3 DNA sequence: TGTGCCAGCAGCATCCTCCGGGACAGGCGAAAAGAGACCCAGTACTTC.

In this sample, this clone turned up once. The chain employs TRBV12-3 or TRBV12-4 and TRBJ2-7, with a weak D call TRBD2 (5 bases). V lost 2 bases and J lost 4, with 6 bases in between. The CDR3 totals 12 residues. The CDR3 DNA reads as TGTGCCAGCAGTTTATCGGGGTACGAGCAGTACTTC. The encoded protein is CASSLSGYEQYF.

V usage is TRBV20-1 and J usage is TRBJ1-2; D is possibly TRBD1 (5 bases). CDR3 length: 11 residues. Germline V gives CDR1 DFQATT, CDR2 SNEGSKA (reference sequence). Trimming pared 2 bases from V and 8 bases from J, leaving 9 bases between. CDR3 in DNA: TGCAGTGCTAGACTGGGGGGAGGCTACACCTTC. It translates to CSARLGGGYTF.

The chain links TRBV19 to TRBJ2-3, with 9 bases identical to TRBD2. Germline CDR1 reads LNHDA; CDR2 reads SQIVND (reference sequence). The CDR3 contains 17 residues. Trimming removed 5 bases from V and 6 bases from J; junction bases left unmatched: 15. CDR3 in amino acids: CASSDERGVLQRDTQYF. DNA for the CDR3: TGTGCCAGTAGTGATGAGCGGGGGGTTCTCCAGCGGGATACGCAGTATTTT.

The V and J genes are TRBV29-1 and TRBJ1-1; 7 bases align to TRBD1. The V and J ends lost 7 bases and 11 bases, in that order; junction bases with no gene match: 10. CDR3 size: 11 residues. Germline V gene sequence: CDR1 SQVTM, CDR2 ANQGSEA. CDR3 loop: CSGISTGEAFF. CDR3 nucleotides: TGCAGCGGCATATCCACAGGGGAGGCTTTCTTT.

J is TRBJ1-2 and V is TRBV28; D remains ambiguous. V was shortened by 3 bases and J by 4 bases, with 12 bases between the two germline ends. Germline values: CDR1 MDHEN, CDR2 SYDVKM. The CDR3 runs 14 residues. In nucleotides, the CDR3 is TGTGCCAGCAGTTTTTCCCAGCGGACCTATGGCTACACCTTC. Its protein product is CASSFSQRTYGYTF.

The chain has TRBV4-1 and TRBJ2-7, with a tentative D call TRBD2 (5 bases). The CDR3 is 14 residues long. Germline lookup yields CDR1 MGHRA and CDR2 YSYEKL. V lost 2 bases to trimming and J lost 1 base, with 9 bases between them. In DNA form, the CDR3 reads TGCGCCAGCAGCCAAAGTCGGGGTTCCTACGAGCAGTACTTC. It is translated as CASSQSRGSYEQYF.

The J gene is TRBJ2-5, the V gene TRBV19, with D perhaps matching TRBD2 (5 bases). The CDR3 consists of 15 residues. Trimming removed 3 bases from V and 4 bases from J, with 15 bases in between. In germline, CDR1 is LNHDA, CDR2 SQIVND (reference sequence). CDR3 coding DNA: TGTGCCAGTAGTATCTCCGGGGTTAAGGGAGAGACCCAGTACTTC. Translation gives CASSISGVKGETQYF.

This clone has only a few counts. The chain is built from TRBV19 and TRBJ1-1, with D possibly TRBD1 on 6 matching bases. Germline-derived CDR1 and CDR2 are LNHDA and SQIVND (reference sequence). CDR3 length: 15 amino acids. The V and J ends lost 7 bases and 0 bases respectively, with 15 bases between them. CDR3 protein: CASKMGDRMNTEAFF. CDR3 coding DNA: TGTGCCAGTAAAATGGGCGACAGGATGAACACTGAAGCTTTCTTT.

J is TRBJ1-1 and V is TRBV10-3; no clear D. CDR3 length equals 13 residues. Germline V gene sequence: CDR1 ENHRY, CDR2 SYGVKD. V gave up 7 bases and J gave up 0 bases, with 9 bases separating them. The CDR3 is CAIMGRLNTEAFF. CDR3 sequence (DNA): TGTGCCATCATGGGCAGATTGAACACTGAAGCTTTCTTT.

The chain joins TRBV19 to TRBJ2-1, with 8 bases that match TRBD1. Germline CDR1 and CDR2: LNHDA and SQIVND (reference sequence). The J segment lost 5 bases and the V segment lost 4 bases, leaving 1 base of the junction unmatched. The CDR3 contains 13 residues. The DNA for the CDR3 is TGTGCCAGTAGTAGGACAGGGAACAATGAGCAGTTCTTC. Encoded protein: CASSRTGNNEQFF. The variable domain in full, completed from reference TRBV19 and TRBJ2-1, reads DGGITQSPKYLFRKEGQNVTLSCEQNLNHDAMYWYRQDPGQGLRLIYYSQIVNDFQKGDIAEGYSVSREKKESFPLTVTSAQKNPTAFYLCASSRTGNNEQFFGPGTRLTVL.

This chain links TRBV11-2 with TRBJ2-7, with TRBD2 identical over 8 bases. CDR1 SGHAT and CDR2 FQNNGV come from the germline V gene. The CDR3 length is 14 residues. J was trimmed by 3 bases and V by 6 bases; bases with no gene match: 7. Written as DNA, the CDR3 is TGTGCCAGCAGAGTTAGCGGGGTAATCTACGAGCAGTACTTC. It codes for CASRVSGVIYEQYF.

The gene calls are TRBV28 and TRBJ2-1, with 10 nucleotides matching TRBD1. Trimming at V came to 6 bases and at J to 5 bases, leaving 7 bases not matched to a gene. The germline V gene encodes CDR1 MDHEN and CDR2 SYDVKM. The CDR3 consists of 15 residues. The CDR3 protein is CASRGEGQGNNEQFF. The CDR3 region has the DNA TGTGCCAGCAGGGGGGAGGGACAGGGGAACAATGAGCAGTTCTTC.

The chain combines TRBV29-1 with TRBJ2-7, with 7 nucleotides matching TRBD1. Germline CDR1 is SQVTM and CDR2 is ANQGSEA. This CDR3 has 13 residues. With V trimmed by 3 bases and J by 0 bases, 2 bases remained unmatched. CDR3 bases: TGCAGCGTTGAGCCAGGGGGCTCCTACGAGCAGTACTTC. Translated: CSVEPGGSYEQYF.

V gene TRBV2 combines with J gene TRBJ2-1; 13 bases are a match to TRBD2. The CDR3 covers 14 residues. Germline V CDR1 and CDR2: SNHLY, FYNNEI. J was trimmed by 10 bases and V by 6 bases; bases with no gene match: 6. The CDR3 bases are TGTGCCAGCAGGGGGACTAGCGGGACCAACGAGCAGTTCTTC. It specifies CASRGTSGTNEQFF.

The V call is TRBV6-1, the J call TRBJ2-4; D uncertain. CDR1 is MNHNS, CDR2 SASEGT, per germline. Trimming removed 2 bases at V and 0 bases at J, with 11 bases between. The CDR3 covers 16 residues. DNA for the CDR3: TGTGCCAGCAGTGAAAAGAGAGCACTAGCCAAAAACATTCAGTACTTC. It yields the protein CASSEKRALAKNIQYF.

This clone turned up a few times. This chain links TRBV27 with TRBJ2-1; D is possibly TRBD2 (6 bases). Trimming shortened V by 2 bases and J by 4 bases, and 12 bases separated the two germline ends. This CDR3 spans 15 amino acids. Germline assignment: CDR1 MNHEY and CDR2 SMNVEV (reference sequence). This CDR3 is CASSLGGTGYNEQFF. Written as DNA, the CDR3 is TGTGCCAGCAGTTTAGGCGGGACGGGTTACAATGAGCAGTTCTTC.

The rearrangement uses TRBV10-3 and TRBJ2-2, with a tentative D call TRBD2 (5 bases). The CDR3 is 14 amino acids. Germline V gene data show CDR1 as ENHRY and CDR2 as SYGVKD. V was trimmed by 2 bases and J by 6 bases, leaving 10 bases between them. The CDR3 DNA follows: TGTGCCATCAGTGAGAACGGGGTCGCCGGGGAGCTGTTTTTT. Translation: CAISENGVAGELFF.

This chain connects TRBV7-7 to TRBJ2-7, with D perhaps TRBD1 (6 bases). This CDR3 has 13 residues. V lost 5 bases and J lost 3, with 11 bases in between. Germline V gene sequence: CDR1 SSHAT, CDR2 FNYEAQ (reference sequence). DNA of the CDR3: TGTGCCAGCAGCCCCGGACAGAACTACGAGCAGTACTTC. It yields the protein CASSPGQNYEQYF.

This clone appeared a single time. The chain has TRBV25-1 and TRBJ1-1; the D gene is possibly TRBD1 (6 bases). This CDR3 has 13 residues. Germline CDR1 reads MGHDK; CDR2 reads SYGVNS. Trimming took 10 bases from V and 0 from J, leaving 12 bases between them. In DNA form, the CDR3 reads TGTGCCACCCGGACAGAAATGAACACTGAAGCTTTCTTT. This gives the protein CATRTEMNTEAFF.

The CDR3 sequence: CASSVGTGVVATEAFF. The CDR3 DNA is TGTGCCAGCAGTGTAGGGACAGGGGTGGTGGCCACTGAAGCTTTCTTT. The chain is built from TRBV6-1 and TRBJ1-1; 10 bases map to TRBD1. Trimming took 4 bases from V and 4 from J; bases not matched to a gene: 9. The germline V gene encodes CDR1 MNHNS and CDR2 SASEGT. The CDR3 has 16 amino acids.

The chain has TRBV5-8 and TRBJ2-7, with 9 bases lining up with TRBD1. CDR3 size: 13 residues. The V segment lost 4 bases and the J segment 5 bases; nucleotides outside the gene matches: 4. CDR1 SGHTS and CDR2 YDEGEE come from the germline V gene. The CDR3 loop is CASSRRDRDEQYF. As DNA, the CDR3 is TGTGCCAGCAGCCGCCGGGACAGGGACGAGCAGTACTTC.

The chain carries TRBV19 and TRBJ1-2; D may be TRBD1 (6 bases). V was cut by 5 bases and J by 8 bases, with 21 bases left in between. The CDR3 sequence is 15 residues long. Germline loops: CDR1 LNHDA, CDR2 SQIVND (reference sequence). The CDR3 nucleotides are TGTGCCAGTAGTTCCGGGACACCTGTCTTGGGCGGCTACACCTTC. Protein: CASSSGTPVLGGYTF. Using reference TRBV19 and TRBJ1-2 for the parts outside the CDR3, the full variable domain is DGGITQSPKYLFRKEGQNVTLSCEQNLNHDAMYWYRQDPGQGLRLIYYSQIVNDFQKGDIAEGYSVSREKKESFPLTVTSAQKNPTAFYLCASSSGTPVLGGYTFGSGTRLTVV.

This chain links TRBV30 with TRBJ1-3; unclear D gene. This CDR3 spans 13 amino acids. V lost 4 bases, J lost 6 bases, and 13 bases lay in between. The V gene's germline CDR1 is GTSNPN and CDR2 SVGIG (reference sequence). The CDR3 sequence is CAWIGRTVNTIYF. In DNA, the CDR3 is TGTGCCTGGATCGGCAGGACTGTAAACACCATATATTTT.